One and the same sample provided the 2 T cell receptor beta chains below, sequenced in a study of a mutant IDH1 vaccine in newly diagnosed glioma. The sample's time point: baseline, week 1 (first vaccination visit). Regarding treatment: pre-vaccination baseline after standard-of-care therapy. Clones were sequenced by immunoSEQ multiplex PCR, and TCRdb holds only the in-frame ones, with some missing. The data show roughly 50,000 clones, with 80% to 90% seen just once and roughly 18% held by the top ten. The sample in question was PBMCs, obtained from a glioma patient treated with radiotherapy, temozolomide or both. Receptors originate from a man between 18 and 29 years old with glioma.

V usage is TRBV12-5 and J usage is TRBJ2-2, with 8 nucleotides matching TRBD1. This CDR3 is built from 17 residues. J was trimmed by 1 base and V by 4 bases; bases with no gene match: 8. The germline CDR1 and CDR2 sequences are LGHNT and FRNRAP. The CDR3 is CASGSSPGQVNTGELFF. The CDR3 bases are TGTGCTAGTGGTTCCTCCCCGGGACAGGTGAACACCGGGGAGCTGTTTTTT. Together with reference TRBV12-5 and TRBJ2-2, the CDR3 gives the full variable domain: DARVTQTPRHKVTEMGQEVTMRCQPILGHNTVFWYRQTMMQGLELLAYFRNRAPLDDSGMPKDRFSAEMPDATLATLKIQPSEPRDSAVYFCASGSSPGQVNTGELFFGEGSRLTVL.

J is TRBJ2-2 and V is TRBV5-1, with D possibly TRBD1 on 6 matching bases. V shed 0 bases and J shed 1 base, with 13 bases lying between them. The CDR3 spans 17 residues. Germline V lookup: CDR1 SGHRS, CDR2 YFSETQ. Here the CDR3 reads CASSLGHRDKNTGELFF. Here the CDR3 DNA reads TGCGCCAGCAGCTTGGGACATAGGGACAAGAACACCGGGGAGCTGTTTTTT.